This entry lists 30 T cell receptor beta chains sequenced from one sample in a study of T-cell reconstitution after alpha-beta-depleted transplantation in children. The TCRbeta library incorporated unique molecular identifiers. One entry per CDR3 protein, called by TCRdb with MiXCR from the PCR reads. The repertoire includes around 490,000 distinct CDR3 sequences, about an eighth of them detected once, and 14% sits in the top ten. This sample comprised PBMCs, mostly from graft donor cells, obtained 180 days after TCRalphabeta/CD19-depleted stem cell transplant. Every receptor here comes from a female patient aged 2-15 years who had a stem cell transplant for aplastic anemia, so the T cells may come from the graft donor.

The chain is built from TRBV7-2 and TRBJ2-1, with D uncertain. The CDR3 is 15 residues long. V gave up 8 bases and J gave up 6 bases, with 20 bases separating them. Germline V CDR1 and CDR2: SGHTA, FQGNSA. The CDR3, as DNA: TGTGCCAGCGGGCTGCTCCCGAATTTCGTCAATGAGCAGTTCTTC. Its translation is CASGLLPNFVNEQFF.

The chain combines TRBV5-1 with TRBJ1-2; 9 bases agree with TRBD1. This CDR3 comprises 16 residues. J lost 2 bases, V lost 2 bases, and 7 bases had no gene match. Germline assignment: CDR1 SGHRS and CDR2 YFSETQ. This CDR3 is CASSLLGQGWNYGYTF. The CDR3 DNA reads TGCGCCAGCAGCTTACTTGGACAGGGGTGGAACTATGGCTACACCTTC.

The chain carries TRBV29-1 and TRBJ2-5, with 10 bases identical to TRBD1. The V gene end was trimmed by 4 bases and the J gene end by 7 bases; junction bases not matched to a gene: 6. The CDR3 is made up of 13 amino acids. The V gene's germline CDR1 is SQVTM and CDR2 ANQGSEA. The CDR3 DNA is TGCAGCGTTGGGACAGGGGGGTTTGGGACCCAGTACTTC. Amino acids: CSVGTGGFGTQYF.

This chain links TRBV4-1 with TRBJ1-1; D remains ambiguous. Germline V lookup: CDR1 MGHRA, CDR2 YSYEKL. The CDR3 runs to 14 residues. Trimming took off 1 base at V and 1 base at J, with 7 bases between the two ends. CDR3 residues: CASSQARENTEAFF. In DNA form, the CDR3 reads TGCGCCAGCAGCCAAGCCCGTGAGAACACTGAAGCTTTCTTT.

This clonotype was counted only a few times. The chain links TRBV28 to TRBJ2-3; D is perhaps TRBD1 or TRBD2 (5 bases each). V gave up 5 bases and J gave up 0 bases, with 12 bases separating them. The length of the CDR3 is 15 residues. The germline V gene encodes CDR1 MDHEN and CDR2 SYDVKM. Here the CDR3 reads CASSHWDASTDTQYF. In nucleotides, the CDR3 is TGTGCCAGCAGTCATTGGGACGCTAGCACAGATACGCAGTATTTT. Using reference TRBV28 and TRBJ2-3 for the parts outside the CDR3, the full variable domain is DVKVTQSSRYLVKRTGEKVFLECVQDMDHENMFWYRQDPGLGLRLIYFSYDVKMKEKGDIPEGYSVSREKKERFSLILESASTNQTSMYLCASSHWDASTDTQYFGPGTRLTVL.

The chain uses TRBV7-2 and TRBJ1-1, with 7 positions matching TRBD1. Per the germline V gene, CDR1 is SGHTA and CDR2 is FQGNSA. Trimming at V came to 5 bases and at J to 8 bases, leaving 8 bases not matched to a gene. The CDR3 extends over 13 amino acids. CDR3 residues: CASSLSQGIEAFF. The CDR3 region has the DNA TGTGCCAGCAGCCTGTCACAGGGGATAGAAGCTTTCTTT.

In its sample, this clonotype was seen a few times. The chain uses TRBV20-1 and TRBJ2-1; maybe TRBD2 (6 bases). The germline gives CDR1 DFQATT, CDR2 SNEGSKA (reference sequence). This CDR3 comprises 16 residues. Trimming stripped 5 bases from V and 4 bases from J, with 21 bases between. The DNA of the CDR3 is TGCAGTGCTGGGGCTCCAACGGGAGTTCGGTACAATGAGCAGTTCTTC. Translating gives CSAGAPTGVRYNEQFF.

This clonotype was observed a few times. This rearrangement joins TRBV15 to TRBJ2-3; weak D call: TRBD2 (6 bases). This CDR3 region has 16 residues. CDR1 and CDR2 (germline): LNHNV, YYDKDF (reference sequence). Trimming cost V 0 bases and J 5 bases, with 15 bases left between them. The CDR3 sequence: CATSRDLPGAGDTQYF. CDR3 DNA: TGTGCCACCAGCAGAGATTTACCGGGAGCGGGAGATACGCAGTATTTT.

The sample holds many counts of this clonotype. The J gene is TRBJ2-1, the V gene TRBV20-1, with D perhaps TRBD1 or TRBD2 (5 bases each). Germline CDR1 reads DFQATT; CDR2 reads SNEGSKA (reference sequence). V shed 3 bases and J shed 2 bases, with 11 bases lying between them. The CDR3 is 14 amino acids. In DNA form, the CDR3 reads TGCAGTGCTAGCAGGGAGAGTACCTACAATGAGCAGTTCTTC. Protein: CSASRESTYNEQFF.

This clonotype has only a few counts. The rearrangement links TRBV10-3 to TRBJ2-1, with 8 nucleotides matching TRBD1. The CDR3 extends over 16 amino acids. Germline CDR1 is ENHRY and CDR2 is SYGVKD. V was clipped by 9 bases and J by 3 bases; unmatched bases: 13. The DNA of the CDR3 is TGTGCCATTACTAACGACAGGGGAAGGGTCTACAATGAGCAGTTCTTC. As protein: CAITNDRGRVYNEQFF.

This clonotype was seen more than once but under ten times. This sequence joins TRBV15 and TRBJ2-1; 7 nucleotides line up with TRBD2. V shed 0 bases, J shed 6 bases, and the junction held 14 bases outside the gene matches. There are 18 residues in the CDR3. The germline V gene encodes CDR1 LNHNV and CDR2 YYDKDF (reference sequence). The CDR3 bases are TGTGCCACCAGCAGAGATTCGGGGGGAAGGGTGCGAACCAATGAGCAGTTCTTC. Protein product: CATSRDSGGRVRTNEQFF.

The chain has TRBV7-2 and TRBJ1-4; 9 bases line up with TRBD1. The germline gives CDR1 SGHTA, CDR2 FQGNSA. The V segment lost 5 bases and the J segment 7 bases; nucleotides outside the gene matches: 8. The CDR3 is 15 amino acids. The CDR3 region is CASSLHRGPAEKLFF. The CDR3 DNA follows: TGTGCCAGCAGCCTGCACAGGGGGCCCGCTGAAAAACTGTTTTTT.

This clonotype has only a few counts. J is TRBJ2-2 and V is TRBV19; 10 bases match TRBD2. Germline V CDR1 and CDR2: LNHDA, SQIVND (reference sequence). This CDR3 spans 15 amino acids. After removal of 2 bases from V and 7 bases from J, the junction contained 4 bases not matched to a gene. The CDR3 bases are TGTGCCAGTAGTATAAGTCTAGCGGGAGTCGGGGAGCTGTTTTTT. It codes for CASSISLAGVGELFF.

This clonotype was detected many times. The genes are TRBV7-2 and TRBJ2-1, with D perhaps assigned TRBD1 or TRBD2 (5 bases each). CDR3 size: 17 residues. Germline CDR1 and CDR2: SGHTA and FQGNSA. Trimming cost V 0 bases and J 0 bases, with 12 bases left between them. CDR3 region: CASSLARELGSYNEQFF. The CDR3 DNA reads as TGTGCCAGCAGCTTAGCCAGGGAGTTGGGCTCCTACAATGAGCAGTTCTTC.

The chain uses TRBV7-2 and TRBJ2-3, with 10 bases lining up with TRBD2. CDR3 size: 15 residues. The germline gives CDR1 SGHTA, CDR2 FQGNSA. The V gene end was trimmed by 4 bases and the J gene end by 6 bases; junction bases not matched to a gene: 7. The CDR3 sequence is CASSSLAGYVDTQYF. CDR3 nucleotide sequence: TGTGCCAGCAGCTCACTAGCGGGGTACGTGGATACGCAGTATTTT.

CDR3 sequence reads: CASSLGPGGSQPQHF. The CDR3 nucleotides are TGTGCCAGCAGCTTAGGTCCGGGGGGTAGTCAGCCCCAGCATTTT. The chain joins TRBV7-9 to TRBJ1-5; tentative D call: TRBD1 (5 bases). The germline V gene encodes CDR1 SEHNR and CDR2 FQNEAQ (reference sequence). This CDR3 has 15 amino acids. Trimming cost V 1 base and J 6 bases, with 13 bases left between them.

This clonotype came up a few times. This chain connects TRBV6-5 to TRBJ2-1, with 9 nucleotides matching TRBD2. CDR3 size: 17 residues. Germline V gene data show CDR1 as MNHEY and CDR2 as SVGAGI. Unmatched junction bases numbered 8, after V lost 2 bases and J lost 3 bases. The CDR3 region has the DNA TGTGCCAGCAGTTACGATCGGGCTAGCGGGATCTACAATGAGCAGTTCTTC. Translated: CASSYDRASGIYNEQFF.

This clonotype was seen a few times. The chain carries TRBV7-9 and TRBJ2-7, with a possible D match to TRBD2 (5 bases). The CDR3 runs 13 residues. Germline-derived CDR1 and CDR2 are SEHNR and FQNEAQ (reference sequence). With 8 bases removed from V and 5 bases from J, the gap between germline ends came to 16 bases. The CDR3 DNA reads as TGTGCCAGCGCCGGCCGCCTCGGGGACGAGCAGTACTTC. Translating it yields CASAGRLGDEQYF.

The gene calls are TRBV12-3 or TRBV12-4 and TRBJ2-7; D perhaps matches TRBD1 (6 bases). The CDR3 runs 16 residues. Trimming cost V 6 bases and J 3 bases, with 21 bases left between them. The CDR3 DNA reads as TGTGCCAGCAGCACATCGCAGGGGTCAGGTGACTACGAGCAGTACTTC. It codes for CASSTSQGSGDYEQYF.

This clonotype was counted many times. J is TRBJ2-7 and V is TRBV15; 10 bases align to TRBD2. Per the germline V gene, CDR1 is LNHNV and CDR2 is YYDKDF (reference sequence). V lost 1 base, J lost 0 bases, and 3 bases stayed unmatched. CDR3 length equals 16 residues. The CDR3 coding sequence is TGTGCCACCAGCAGAGGGCTAGCGGGAGCCTCCTACGAGCAGTACTTC. Encoded protein: CATSRGLAGASYEQYF.

In its sample, this clonotype was seen many times. The gene calls are TRBV15 and TRBJ2-5; D gene uncertain. V lost 0 bases, J lost 3 bases, and 5 bases lay in between. CDR3 length equals 13 residues. CDR1 is LNHNV, CDR2 YYDKDF, per germline (reference sequence). In DNA, the CDR3 is TGTGCCACCAGCAGAGATTTGGAAGAGACCCAGTACTTC. Translating it yields CATSRDLEETQYF. Together with reference TRBV15 and TRBJ2-5, the CDR3 gives the full variable domain: DAMVIQNPRYQVTQFGKPVTLSCSQTLNHNVMYWYQQKSSQAPKLLFHYYDKDFNNEADTPDNFQSRRPNTSFCFLDIRSPGLGDTAMYLCATSRDLEETQYFGPGTRLLVL.

The chain couples TRBV6-2 or TRBV6-3 to TRBJ2-7, with 9 bases aligning to TRBD1. Germline CDR1 is MNHEY and CDR2 is SVGEGT. The CDR3 sequence is 16 residues long. V lost 2 bases to trimming and J lost 3 bases; unmatched junction nucleotides: 8. CDR3 nucleotides: TGTGCCAGCAGTTACCCGGACAGGGGAATACTCTACGAGCAGTACTTC. Its protein product is CASSYPDRGILYEQYF.

CDR3 in amino acids: CASSLERGGETQYF. DNA of the CDR3: TGCGCCAGCAGCTTGGAGCGAGGGGGCGAGACCCAGTACTTC. The chain joins TRBV5-1 to TRBJ2-5, with 7 nucleotides matching TRBD1. Losses at the gene ends were 0 bases for V and 5 bases for J; bases not matched to a gene: 4. Germline V gene sequence: CDR1 SGHRS, CDR2 YFSETQ. The CDR3 is 14 residues long.

The chain recombines TRBV29-1 with TRBJ2-5, with 12 bases aligning to TRBD2. The V gene's germline CDR1 is SQVTM and CDR2 ANQGSEA. The V gene end was trimmed by 8 bases and the J gene end by 0 bases; junction bases not matched to a gene: 4. CDR3 length: 14 residues. This CDR3 is CSSRTSGDQETQYF. CDR3 nucleotides: TGCAGCTCCCGGACTAGCGGGGACCAAGAGACCCAGTACTTC.

The J gene is TRBJ2-1, the V gene TRBV30; 11 positions match TRBD2. V lost 5 bases, J lost 4 bases, and 1 base stayed unmatched. CDR1 is GTSNPN, CDR2 SVGIG, per germline (reference sequence). The CDR3 runs to 13 residues. As DNA, the CDR3 is TGTGCCTGGGGGACTAGCGGATACAATGAGCAGTTCTTC. Its protein product is CAWGTSGYNEQFF.

V and J are TRBV10-3 and TRBJ2-7; TRBD1 matches 10 bases. Germline V gene sequence: CDR1 ENHRY, CDR2 SYGVKD. V shed 6 bases, J shed 5 bases, and the junction held 1 base outside the gene matches. This CDR3 has 12 residues. This chain's CDR3 is CAIRGTGDEQYF. CDR3 coding DNA: TGTGCCATCAGGGGGACAGGGGACGAGCAGTACTTC.

This clonotype was counted at least ten times. The chain couples TRBV4-1 to TRBJ2-3; TRBD2 is a possible D gene (6 bases). Germline lookup yields CDR1 MGHRA and CDR2 YSYEKL. The V end lost 0 bases, the J end lost 13 bases, and 17 bases lay between the germline ends. This CDR3 is 14 amino acids long. CDR3 in DNA: TGCGCCAGCAGCCAAGATGAGGGACTTGAAACCGAGTATTTT. Residues: CASSQDEGLETEYF.

This chain uses TRBV7-9 with TRBJ2-1, with 10 bases aligning to TRBD2. Germline V lookup: CDR1 SEHNR, CDR2 FQNEAQ (reference sequence). The V segment lost 6 bases and the J segment 3 bases; nucleotides outside the gene matches: 8. The CDR3 consists of 16 residues. DNA of the CDR3: TGTGCCAGCAGGATCGAGGGGACTAGCGACTACAATGAGCAGTTCTTC. Translating it yields CASRIEGTSDYNEQFF.

A few counts support this clonotype. The genes are TRBV5-1 and TRBJ1-1; 10 bases fit TRBD1. The CDR3 totals 13 residues. V lost 7 bases, J lost 5 bases, and 5 bases stayed unmatched. CDR1 SGHRS and CDR2 YFSETQ come from the germline V gene. The CDR3 DNA sequence: TGCGCCAGCCGGGACAGGGGCGCGACTGAAGCTTTCTTT. Amino acids: CASRDRGATEAFF.

This clonotype turned up a few times. This chain links TRBV7-2 with TRBJ2-3, with 8 bases identical to TRBD1. The CDR3 is 16 residues long. V gave up 5 bases and J gave up 0 bases; unmatched junction bases: 7. Germline CDR1 SGHTA, CDR2 FQGNSA. CDR3 sequence reads: CASSQGASGSTDTQYF. DNA for the CDR3: TGTGCCAGCAGCCAGGGGGCCAGCGGGAGCACAGATACGCAGTATTTT. Full variable domain (missing parts from reference TRBV7-2 and TRBJ2-3): GAGVSQSPSNKVTEKGKDVELRCDPISGHTALYWYRQSLGQGLEFLIYFQGNSAPDKSGLPSDRFSAERTGGSVSTLTIQRTQQEDSAVYLCASSQGASGSTDTQYFGPGTRLTVL.